This TCR beta chain was sequenced for a study of blood T cell repertoires in COVID-19 (dated by TCRdb to the early 2020s). In terms of the full investigation: Collaborator samples came from the United States, Italy and Spain and covered acute and convalescent phases of COVID-19. The material from the prospective study consisted of cDNA or gDNA derived from T cells, B-cell-depleted T cells, or PBMCs. Subjects who had been exposed to COVID-19, were actively infected with it, or had recovered from it provided the deeply sampled blood TCRbeta repertoires that made up the dataset. The repertoires were made available in a free public database intended to serve as a resource for research on the immune response to SARS-CoV-2. The samples were drawn from the first 160 participants of the ongoing ImmuneRACE study and from some 1,300 subjects provided by 6 global collaborators. Sample metadata almost always included a de-identified subject ID, COVID-19 status, age in years and sex. Where available, HLA class I and class II types were obtained from metadata supplied by the sample provider rather than from assay-based typing.

A remark on this clone: This clone's antigen is unknown. Base qualities are missing; no much larger clone stands one base away.

One collaborating source in Seattle enrolled patients during active infection and followed them longitudinally through the course of disease. Whole blood was collected in K2EDTA tubes by collaborating institutions according to the institutions' own protocols. Collaborator samples were shipped for TCRbeta analysis as frozen whole blood, isolated PBMCs, or DNA extracted from either sample type. V and J lose 3 bases and 4 bases, and a span of 9 bases separates them. CDR1 and CDR2 (DFQATT, SNEGSKA) derive from the germline V gene (reference sequence). The CDR3 runs 12 residues from the cysteine to the phenylalanine. The kept DNA is CDR3 alone, 36 bases in frame from the first base. The full study reports these points: The quantity of clinical and demographic metadata differed by source and by participant and was supplied without curation.

The immunoSEQ Assay, a bias-controlled multiplex PCR, was used to amplify TCRbeta CDR3 regions from genomic DNA. As for how the authors treated the data: Nucleated cell counts per sample were estimated from amplification of reference gene primers within the assay. To quantify the absolute abundance of each unique TCRbeta CDR3 rearrangement, sequence reads were collapsed and filtered. For each sample, productive Simpson clonality was calculated as the square root of Simpson's diversity index across productive rearrangements. In its TCRdb copy, this immuneACCESS table keeps in-frame sequences only and misses some clones. Where compared with another copy, unresolved V genes explain less than half of these, and the others have no known cause. V, J and clone size are those of that table, while D and trimming were read from the DNA. The sample records 150,000 to 200,000 clones, 70% to 80% of which are singletons. Almost 6% of the sample is taken by the ten largest.

This receptor was taken from a woman aged 40 to 50 with COVID-19, enrolled during active disease. The sequenced sample was peripheral blood. The chain is encoded by TRBV20-1 joined to TRBJ1-2; no D gene can be assigned with confidence. The DNA sequence is given as TGCAGTGCTAGTGGCGGAATCTATGGCTACACCTTC. Its protein reads: CSASGGIYGYTF.